This record looks at one T cell receptor (beta chain) sequence and its context. At one end the junction does not follow the germline gene, possibly because of a read error. The template was RNA from unsorted bulk tissue. The normal lung tissue was taken more than 3 cm from the tumor edge. Newly diagnosed lung cancer patients had thoracic surgery in China, August–late 2014, without prior chemotherapy. This sample was taken from a study of tumor and adjacent non-tumor tissue in lung cancer. A modified ARM-PCR protocol with three rounds of nested PCR amplified TCRbeta. TCRdb reprocessed the multiplex PCR reads via MiXCR and lists one record per CDR3 protein. The sample consists of around 100,000 distinct CDR3 sequences, more than 55% of them appearing once. There are 16 residues in the CDR3. Germline V CDR1 and CDR2: SGHAT, FQNNGV.

The sample consisted of distant non-tumor lung tissue. This sequence was found in a young man with non-small cell lung cancer. The chain joins TRBV11-2 to TRBJ2-1, with TRBD2 matching over 9 bases. The CDR3 is CASSYLLAGNVNGQFF. DNA for the CDR3: TGTGCCAGCAGCTATCTCCTAGCGGGAAATGTCAATGGGCAGTTCTTC. The full variable domain, with the rest looked up from reference TRBV11-2 and TRBJ2-1, is EAGVAQSPRYKIIEKRQSVAFWCNPISGHATLYWYQQILGQGPKLLIQFQNNGVVDDSQLPKDRFSAERLKGVDSTLKIQPAKLEDSAVYLCASSYLLAGNVNGQFFGPGTRLTVL.